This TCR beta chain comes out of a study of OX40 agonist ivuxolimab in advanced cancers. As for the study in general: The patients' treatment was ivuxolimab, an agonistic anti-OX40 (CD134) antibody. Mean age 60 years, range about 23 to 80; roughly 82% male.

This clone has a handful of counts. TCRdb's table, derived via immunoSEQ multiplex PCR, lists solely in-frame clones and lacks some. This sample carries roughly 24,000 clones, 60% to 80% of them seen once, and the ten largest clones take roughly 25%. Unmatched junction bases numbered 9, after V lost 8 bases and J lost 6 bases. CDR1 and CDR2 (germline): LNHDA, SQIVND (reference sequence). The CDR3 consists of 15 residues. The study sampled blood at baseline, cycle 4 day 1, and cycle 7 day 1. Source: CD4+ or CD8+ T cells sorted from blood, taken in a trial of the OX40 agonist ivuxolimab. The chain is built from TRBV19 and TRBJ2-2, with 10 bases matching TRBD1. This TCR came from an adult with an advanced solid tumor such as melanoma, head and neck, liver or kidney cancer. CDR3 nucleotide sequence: TGTGCCAGTTTAGACAGGGGGCGTTCGGCCGGGGAGCTGTTTTTT. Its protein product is CASLDRGRSAGELFF.